The 31 T cell receptor beta chains in this list originate from one sample, sequenced in a study of blood T cell repertoires in COVID-19. Clones were read by immunoSEQ multiplex PCR, and TCRdb kept only the in-frame ones, dropping some. This repertoire shows 130,000 to 150,000 clones, about 86% found once; its top ten account for over 8.5%. What was sequenced was peripheral blood. All receptors come from a woman aged 45-59 years with active or convalescent COVID-19.

V is TRBV7-3 and J is TRBJ2-5; TRBD2 matches at 12 bases. Germline assignment: CDR1 SGHTA and CDR2 FQGTGA. The CDR3 is 15 amino acids. V lost 5 bases to trimming and J lost 2 bases; unmatched junction nucleotides: 3. CDR3 sequence: CASSPSGRAQETQYF. CDR3 nucleotides: TGTGCCAGCAGCCCTAGCGGGAGGGCACAAGAGACCCAGTACTTC.

The gene calls are TRBV3-1 (or the pseudogene TRBV3-2) and TRBJ2-4, with 8 bases that match TRBD2. Germline loops: CDR1 LGHDT, CDR2 YNNKEL (reference sequence). The CDR3 runs to 16 residues. V dropped 4 bases and J dropped 0; count of bases not matched to a gene: 5. CDR3: CASSPQLAAAKNIQYF. The CDR3 region has the DNA TGTGCCAGCAGCCCCCAACTAGCGGCAGCCAAAAACATTCAGTACTTC.

This clone was counted a single time. J is TRBJ1-5 and V is TRBV12-5; TRBD1 is a possible D gene (5 bases). Trimming left V 0 bases short and J 4 bases short, with 10 bases between. From germline, CDR1 is LGHNT and CDR2 FRNRAP. The CDR3 contains 15 residues. The CDR3 reads CASGLVPGGNQPQHF. CDR3 sequence (DNA): TGTGCTAGTGGTTTGGTACCGGGGGGGAATCAGCCCCAGCATTTT.

This clone was detected a few times. This chain uses TRBV9 with TRBJ1-6; D gene uncertain. The germline CDR1 and CDR2 sequences are SGDLS and YYNGEE. This CDR3 has 13 amino acids. The V and J ends lost 0 bases and 7 bases respectively, with 5 bases between them. The CDR3 region has the DNA TGTGCCAGCAGCGTAGGTGCGAATTCACCCCTCCACTTT. Amino acids: CASSVGANSPLHF. Together with reference TRBV9 and TRBJ1-6, the CDR3 gives the full variable domain: DSGVTQTPKHLITATGQRVTLRCSPRSGDLSVYWYQQSLDQGLQFLIQYYNGEERAKGNILERFSAQQFPDLHSELNLSSLELGDSALYFCASSVGANSPLHFGNGTRLTVT.

This sequence joins TRBV11-2 and TRBJ2-2, with D perhaps matching TRBD2 (6 bases). This CDR3 has 12 residues. Between the trimmed V and J ends, which lost 5 bases and 8 bases, there was a span of 9 bases. Germline CDR1 and CDR2: SGHAT and FQNNGV. DNA for the CDR3: TGTGCCAGCAGCCCACTAGCTGGGGAGCTGTTTTTT. This encodes CASSPLAGELFF. The full variable domain, completed using reference TRBV11-2 and TRBJ2-2, is EAGVAQSPRYKIIEKRQSVAFWCNPISGHATLYWYQQILGQGPKLLIQFQNNGVVDDSQLPKDRFSAERLKGVDSTLKIQPAKLEDSAVYLCASSPLAGELFFGEGSRLTVL.

The chain uses TRBV5-1 and TRBJ1-1, with TRBD1 identical over 10 bases. The CDR3 sequence is 14 residues long. Germline-derived CDR1 and CDR2 are SGHRS and YFSETQ. J gave up 6 bases and V 0 bases, and 2 bases lay outside the gene matches. CDR3 in amino acids: CASSLDGQGAEAFF. CDR3 sequence (DNA): TGCGCCAGCAGCTTGGATGGACAGGGGGCTGAAGCTTTCTTT. The complete variable domain, with remaining parts taken from reference TRBV5-1 and TRBJ1-1, reads KAGVTQTPRYLIKTRGQQVTLSCSPISGHRSVSWYQQTPGQGLQFLFEYFSETQRNKGNFPGRFSGRQFSNSRSEMNVSTLELGDSALYLCASSLDGQGAEAFFGQGTRLTVV.

The chain is built from TRBV29-1 and TRBJ1-4; 10 bases fit TRBD1. The germline gives CDR1 SQVTM, CDR2 ANQGSEA. V shed 5 bases and J 6 bases; nucleotides not matched to a gene: 6. CDR3 size: 14 residues. CDR3 amino acids: CSVRPTGGYEKLFF. As DNA, the CDR3 is TGCAGCGTTCGCCCGACAGGGGGCTATGAAAAACTGTTTTTT.

The chain couples TRBV28 to TRBJ2-2, with 9 bases identical to TRBD2. The J segment lost 7 bases and the V segment lost 6 bases, leaving 12 bases of the junction unmatched. Germline CDR1 and CDR2: MDHEN and SYDVKM. The CDR3 sequence is 16 residues long. CDR3 nucleotide sequence: TGTGCCAGCAGCCGCAAACCGGGACTAGCTGGCGGGGAGCTGTTTTTT. It codes for CASSRKPGLAGGELFF.

The chain links TRBV2 to TRBJ1-2, with a weak D call TRBD1 (5 bases). This CDR3 region has 15 residues. V lost 3 bases and J 4 bases, leaving 15 bases between the germline ends. Germline V gene lookup returns CDR1 SNHLY and CDR2 FYNNEI. This chain's CDR3 is CASSDSRVVGYGYTF. CDR3 nucleotide sequence: TGTGCCAGCAGTGATAGCAGGGTGGTTGGCTATGGCTACACCTTC.

The chain carries TRBV3-1 (or the pseudogene TRBV3-2) and TRBJ2-1, with TRBD1 matching 9 bases. Germline CDR1 reads LGHDT; CDR2 reads YNNKEL (reference sequence). The CDR3 contains 14 residues. The J segment lost 12 bases and the V segment lost 1 base, leaving 7 bases of the junction unmatched. The CDR3 spells CASSQGGTGTRQFF. As DNA, the CDR3 is TGTGCCAGCAGCCAAGGGGGGACAGGGACACGGCAGTTCTTC.

V usage is TRBV11-3 and J usage is TRBJ2-2; 12 positions match TRBD1. The germline V gene encodes CDR1 SGHNT and CDR2 YENEEA. V was pared by 5 bases and J by 6 bases, with 4 bases of the junction left unmatched. This CDR3 spans 15 amino acids. The CDR3 DNA sequence: TGTGCCAGCAGCCAAGGGACAGGGGGCCCCGGGGAGCTGTTTTTT. Residues: CASSQGTGGPGELFF.

The rearrangement links TRBV10-3 to TRBJ2-3; D ambiguous. Trimming removed 2 bases from V and 3 bases from J, with 6 bases in between. This CDR3 has 13 residues. The germline V gene has CDR1 ENHRY and CDR2 SYGVKD. The CDR3: CAISEPGTDTQYF. The DNA for the CDR3 is TGTGCCATCAGTGAGCCCGGGACAGATACGCAGTATTTT.

On this clone: At one end, the junction sequence differs from germline, possibly due to a read error. V usage is TRBV7-7 and J usage is TRBJ2-7, with a tentative D call TRBD1 (5 bases). This CDR3 region has 14 residues. Germline lookup yields CDR1 SSHAT and CDR2 FNYEAQ (reference sequence). This chain's CDR3 is CASSSRVPSYEQYF. The CDR3 nucleotides are TGTGCTAGCAGCTCCAGGGTCCCCTCCTACGAGCAGTACTTC. Using reference TRBV7-7 and TRBJ2-7 for the parts outside the CDR3, the full variable domain is GAGVSQSPRYKVTKRGQDVTLRCDPISSHATLYWYQQALGQGPEFLTYFNYEAQPDKSGLPSDRFSAERPEGSISTLTIQRTEQRDSAMYRCASSSRVPSYEQYFGPGTRLTVT.

V is TRBV5-8 and J is TRBJ2-5; D uncertain. Germline V gives CDR1 SGHTS, CDR2 YDEGEE. The ends were cut back, 0 bases at V and 5 bases at J, with 11 bases in the middle. CDR3 length: 14 amino acids. The CDR3 protein is CASSLVQVRETQYF. The CDR3 DNA reads TGTGCCAGCAGCTTGGTGCAGGTCCGGGAGACCCAGTACTTC.

The rearrangement uses TRBV27 and TRBJ1-5; D possibly corresponds to TRBD1 (6 bases). Germline V gives CDR1 MNHEY, CDR2 SMNVEV (reference sequence). V was pared by 4 bases and J by 3 bases, with 19 bases between. The CDR3 covers 17 residues. CDR3 in amino acids: CASSSTGIWVDNQPQHF. In DNA form, the CDR3 reads TGTGCCAGCAGTTCTACAGGGATTTGGGTAGACAATCAGCCCCAGCATTTT.

The chain carries TRBV7-3 and TRBJ1-1, with D possibly TRBD1 on 6 matching bases. Trimming took 5 bases from V and 0 from J, leaving 22 bases between them. The germline V gene encodes CDR1 SGHTA and CDR2 FQGTGA. This CDR3 has 18 residues. CDR3 sequence: CASSLPGGRPAMNTEAFF. As DNA, the CDR3 is TGTGCCAGCAGCCTCCCGGGGGGGCGCCCCGCCATGAACACTGAAGCTTTCTTT.

The chain links TRBV2 to TRBJ1-5, with D maybe TRBD1 (6 bases). The CDR3 consists of 13 residues. The germline V gene has CDR1 SNHLY and CDR2 FYNNEI. The germline V and J ends were trimmed by 7 bases and 0 bases, with 7 bases remaining between them. The CDR3 DNA is TGTGCCAGCAACAGGGATAGCAATCAGCCCCAGCATTTT. This sequence encodes CASNRDSNQPQHF.

The gene calls are TRBV28 and TRBJ1-4; weak D call: TRBD1 (6 bases). Looked up from germline, CDR1 is MDHEN and CDR2 is SYDVKM. This CDR3 is 15 amino acids long. Trimming left V 4 bases short and J 6 bases short, with 15 bases between. The CDR3 DNA reads as TGTGCCAGCAGTTCCTCAACAGGGACCTATGAAAAACTGTTTTTT. Translation: CASSSSTGTYEKLFF. Supplemented by reference TRBV28 and TRBJ1-4, the full variable domain reads DVKVTQSSRYLVKRTGEKVFLECVQDMDHENMFWYRQDPGLGLRLIYFSYDVKMKEKGDIPEGYSVSREKKERFSLILESASTNQTSMYLCASSSSTGTYEKLFFGSGTQLSVL.

About this clone: Distinct nucleotide sequences in the sample also encode this CDR3. The rearrangement joins TRBV7-2 to TRBJ2-5; D is ambiguous. The V gene lost 4 bases and the J gene lost 3 bases, with 9 bases spanning the gap. The CDR3 is 13 residues long. The germline CDR1 and CDR2 sequences are SGHTA and FQGNSA. CDR3 sequence reads: CASSSAYKETQYF. DNA for the CDR3: TGTGCCAGCAGCTCAGCTTACAAAGAGACCCAGTACTTC.

As DNA, the CDR3 is TGTGCCAGCAGCCCGGGACAGGGAATAGATTGGAACACTGAAGCTTTCTTT. Translated: CASSPGQGIDWNTEAFF. The J gene is TRBJ1-1, the V gene TRBV6-2 or TRBV6-3; the match to TRBD1 covers 9 bases. Looked up from germline, CDR1 is MNHEY and CDR2 is SVGEGT. The V gene end was trimmed by 6 bases and the J gene end by 1 base; junction bases not matched to a gene: 12. This CDR3 has 17 residues.

The chain joins TRBV28 to TRBJ2-7; 7 positions match TRBD1. Germline loops: CDR1 MDHEN, CDR2 SYDVKM. The CDR3 loop spans 16 amino acids. J gave up 3 bases and V 4 bases, and 12 bases lay outside the gene matches. CDR3 sequence reads: CASSSLGTVGIYEQYF. CDR3 in DNA: TGTGCCAGCAGTTCCCTCGGGACAGTTGGAATCTACGAGCAGTACTTC.

The chain employs TRBV5-1 and TRBJ2-7; D perhaps matches TRBD1 (5 bases). The CDR3 is 14 residues long. The ends were cut back, 2 bases at V and 2 bases at J, with 11 bases in the middle. Germline CDR1 reads SGHRS; CDR2 reads YFSETQ. In nucleotides, the CDR3 is TGCGCCAGCAGCTTTGCAGGGCCAACCTACGAGCAGTACTTC. This encodes CASSFAGPTYEQYF.

V gene TRBV6-5 combines with J gene TRBJ1-1; 8 positions match TRBD1. The CDR3 totals 13 residues. J was trimmed by 4 bases and V by 7 bases; bases with no gene match: 5. Germline V CDR1 and CDR2: MNHEY, SVGAGI. In DNA, the CDR3 is TGTGCCAGCATTGGACAGGGTGGCACTGAAGCTTTCTTT. It specifies CASIGQGGTEAFF.

CDR3 sequence reads: CAIRIGLAGGTDTQYF. The CDR3 region has the DNA TGTGCCATCAGAATCGGACTAGCGGGGGGCACAGATACGCAGTATTTT. The J gene is TRBJ2-3, the V gene TRBV10-3, with 13 bases matching TRBD2. The trim removed 6 bases at V and 1 base at J, leaving 4 bases unmatched. This CDR3 is 16 amino acids long. The germline CDR1 and CDR2 sequences are ENHRY and SYGVKD.

The genes are TRBV12-2 and TRBJ1-1; TRBD1 is taken as the D call from the table, unchecked against the DNA. TRBV12-2 is flagged as a pseudogene. This CDR3 is 16 amino acids long. CDR3 sequence reads: CASRPGQLRMNTEAFF. In DNA form, the CDR3 reads TGTGCAAGTCGCCCCGGACAGCTAAGAATGAACACTGAAGCTTTCTTT.

CDR3 sequence reads: CASLAGLYEQYF. The CDR3 region has the DNA TGTGCCAGCCTCGCAGGGTTGTACGAGCAGTACTTC. The chain is built from TRBV2 and TRBJ2-7, with D maybe TRBD1 (5 bases). Germline lookup yields CDR1 SNHLY and CDR2 FYNNEI. Trimming shortened V by 8 bases and J by 4 bases, and 12 bases separated the two germline ends. The CDR3 has 12 residues.

Written as DNA, the CDR3 is TGTGCCAGCAGCTCTCGGACTCGTACTTTTGAGCAGTTCTTC. As protein: CASSSRTRTFEQFF. J is TRBJ2-1 and V is TRBV28; the D gene is possibly TRBD2 (5 bases). The CDR3 extends over 14 amino acids. Trimming took 6 bases from V and 9 from J, leaving 18 bases between them. Germline V gene data show CDR1 as MDHEN and CDR2 as SYDVKM.

This clone was counted only a few times. The genes are TRBV5-1 and TRBJ1-1; unclear D gene. Trimming cost V 4 bases and J 6 bases, with 7 bases left between them. The CDR3 covers 11 residues. Germline V gives CDR1 SGHRS, CDR2 YFSETQ. CDR3 amino acids: CASSQDSEAFF. The DNA for the CDR3 is TGCGCCAGCAGCCAGGACTCTGAAGCTTTCTTT.

The chain carries TRBV19 and TRBJ1-6, with 10 nucleotides matching TRBD1. This CDR3 has 16 residues. The V segment lost 5 bases and the J segment 9 bases; nucleotides outside the gene matches: 10. CDR1 and CDR2 from the germline V gene are LNHDA and SQIVND (reference sequence). For the CDR3, the DNA is TGTGCCAGTAGTGAACAAAGACAGGGGGCTAGTTCACCCCTCCACTTT. Residues: CASSEQRQGASSPLHF.

The chain uses TRBV14 and TRBJ2-1, with D maybe TRBD2 (6 bases). The CDR3 has 17 residues. V was trimmed by 6 bases and J by 4 bases, leaving 22 bases between them. Looked up from germline, CDR1 is SGHDN and CDR2 is FVKESK. The CDR3: CASSSIQWGRSYNEQFF. As DNA, the CDR3 is TGTGCCAGCAGTTCCATCCAATGGGGGAGGTCTTACAATGAGCAGTTCTTC.

The rearrangement links TRBV13 to TRBJ1-2; D unresolved. The germline CDR1 and CDR2 sequences are PRHDT and FYEKMQ (reference sequence). V lost 0 bases, J lost 2 bases, and 7 bases lay in between. This CDR3 comprises 14 residues. The CDR3 is CASSLGRNNYGYTF. CDR3 nucleotides: TGTGCCAGCAGCTTAGGGCGGAACAACTATGGCTACACCTTC.